Below are 31 T cell receptor beta chains sequenced from a single sample in a study of T cell repertoires in cytomegalovirus infection. Their cognate antigens are unknown. From the reads, TCRdb called clonotypes with MiXCR, one entry per CDR3 protein. The table shows a few hundred thousand distinct CDR3 sequences, with about 35% occurring only once. This material consisted of cultured PBMCs, taken from culture after CMV antigen stimulation. Source of these receptors: a human donor in good health (CMV status not recorded). Some clones in this sample may be carry-over from other donors' samples.

The chain is built from TRBV7-9 and TRBJ2-1; TRBD2 aligns across 13 bases. The CDR3 contains 14 residues. The V gene's germline CDR1 is SEHNR and CDR2 FQNEAQ (reference sequence). V shed 6 bases and J 9 bases; nucleotides not matched to a gene: 5. The CDR3 protein is CASSPGLAGSEQFF. CDR3 DNA sequence: TGTGCCAGCAGTCCGGGACTAGCGGGATCTGAGCAGTTCTTC.

This clonotype occurred a few times. The CDR3 sequence: CASSYAGTGFAYEQYV. The CDR3, as DNA: TGTGCCAGCAGTTACGCCGGGACAGGGTTTGCCTACGAGCAGTACGTC. The chain recombines TRBV6-2 or TRBV6-3 with TRBJ2-7, with 9 nucleotides matching TRBD1. V shed 2 bases, J shed 2 bases, and the junction held 7 bases outside the gene matches. The CDR3 spans 16 residues. Germline V CDR1 and CDR2: MNHEY, SVGEGT.

V and J are TRBV14 and TRBJ1-2; TRBD1 might be the D (6 bases). CDR1 and CDR2 from the germline V gene are SGHDN and FVKESK. CDR3 length equals 15 residues. Deletions cut 1 base from V and 5 bases from J, with 14 bases between. The CDR3 sequence is CASSQAGTPDYGYTF. DNA of the CDR3: TGTGCCAGCAGCCAAGCCGGGACACCGGATTATGGCTACACCTTC.

A single count supports this clonotype. The chain uses TRBV2 and TRBJ2-5, with 7 bases lining up with TRBD2. J was trimmed by 3 bases and V by 4 bases; bases with no gene match: 5. The CDR3 is 14 amino acids. The V gene's germline CDR1 is SNHLY and CDR2 FYNNEI. The DNA of the CDR3 is TGTGCCAGCAGTGGTGGTGGGGGGGAAGAGACCCAGTACTTC. Its protein product is CASSGGGGEETQYF.

The chain has TRBV12-3 or TRBV12-4 and TRBJ2-6; 12 bases match TRBD2. This CDR3 has 24 residues. V dropped 7 bases and J dropped 4; count of bases not matched to a gene: 29. Here the CDR3 DNA reads TGTGCCAGCACTCTGCGGAGAAGGACAGGGGATACTAGCGGGAGGACGTCAGGGGCCAACGTCCTGACTTTC. Translating it yields CASTLRRRTGDTSGRTSGANVLTF.

Ten or more counts support this clonotype. The genes are TRBV6-6 and TRBJ1-2, with TRBD1 as a possible D gene (5 bases). The CDR3 is 14 residues long. With 6 bases removed from V and 2 bases from J, the gap between germline ends came to 13 bases. Germline-derived CDR1 and CDR2 are MNHNY and SVGAGI (reference sequence). Here the CDR3 reads CASRDYEGNYGYTF. The CDR3 nucleotides are TGTGCCAGCAGGGATTACGAGGGGAACTATGGCTACACCTTC.

This clonotype was detected a few times. The V call is TRBV28, the J call TRBJ1-3; no clear D gene. The ends were cut back, 2 bases at V and 6 bases at J, with 8 bases in the middle. This CDR3 has 13 amino acids. CDR1 is MDHEN and CDR2 is SYDVKM in the germline V gene. CDR3: CASSLQALNTIYF. As DNA, the CDR3 is TGTGCCAGCAGTTTACAGGCCTTAAACACCATATATTTT.

This clonotype was observed a handful of times. The chain links TRBV12-3 or TRBV12-4 to TRBJ2-7, with D perhaps matching TRBD2 (6 bases). CDR3 length equals 15 residues. Trimming took off 5 bases at V and 7 bases at J, with 21 bases between the two ends. Here the CDR3 reads CASSRTGTGVEEQYF. The CDR3 region has the DNA TGTGCCAGCAGTAGGACCGGGACGGGGGTAGAAGAGCAGTACTTC.

The J gene is TRBJ2-1, the V gene TRBV12-3 or TRBV12-4; maybe TRBD2 (6 bases). The CDR3 is 15 residues long. The germline V and J ends were trimmed by 3 bases and 0 bases, with 9 bases remaining between them. In DNA form, the CDR3 reads TGTGCCAGCAGTTTTGCAGCGGGCTCCTACAATGAGCAGTTCTTC. This sequence encodes CASSFAAGSYNEQFF.

In its sample, this clonotype was seen a few times. V and J are TRBV7-2 and TRBJ1-4; 7 bases map to TRBD1. V lost 5 bases, J lost 6 bases, and 9 bases stayed unmatched. Germline-derived CDR1 and CDR2 are SGHTA and FQGNSA. The CDR3 extends over 15 amino acids. In DNA form, the CDR3 reads TGTGCCAGCAGCCAGGGGGGTGGGGGGGATGAAAAACTGTTTTTT. Amino acids: CASSQGGGGDEKLFF.

In its sample, this clonotype was seen many times. V gene TRBV7-8 combines with J gene TRBJ2-3, with 7 bases lining up with TRBD2. The J segment lost 0 bases and the V segment lost 4 bases, leaving 4 bases of the junction unmatched. CDR1 is SGHVS and CDR2 is FQNEAQ in the germline V gene. CDR3 length: 15 amino acids. CDR3 residues: CASSSLAASTDTQYF. The DNA of the CDR3 is TGTGCCAGCAGCTCCCTAGCGGCTAGCACAGATACGCAGTATTTT.

The V gene is TRBV3-1, the J gene TRBJ1-1; D is unresolved. Germline CDR1 and CDR2: LGHDT and YNNKEL (reference sequence). V gave up 6 bases and J gave up 6 bases, with 14 bases separating them. The CDR3 sequence is 13 residues long. Here the CDR3 DNA reads TGTGCCAGCAGACACCCTGGGATCCCTGAAGCTTTCTTT. This gives the protein CASRHPGIPEAFF.

This clonotype was recorded a few times. V usage is TRBV19 and J usage is TRBJ2-2; 11 nucleotides align to TRBD2. Germline V gene lookup returns CDR1 LNHDA and CDR2 SQIVND (reference sequence). Trimming took 5 bases from V and 0 from J; bases not matched to a gene: 8. This CDR3 is built from 18 residues. Here the CDR3 DNA reads TGTGCCAGTAGTTTCGGGACTAGCGGATCTCCGAACACCGGGGAGCTGTTTTTT. Amino acid sequence: CASSFGTSGSPNTGELFF. Supplemented by reference TRBV19 and TRBJ2-2, the full variable domain reads DGGITQSPKYLFRKEGQNVTLSCEQNLNHDAMYWYRQDPGQGLRLIYYSQIVNDFQKGDIAEGYSVSREKKESFPLTVTSAQKNPTAFYLCASSFGTSGSPNTGELFFGEGSRLTVL.

This chain connects TRBV3-1 to TRBJ2-1, with TRBD1 as a possible D gene (6 bases). The CDR3 sequence is 15 residues long. V was trimmed by 0 bases and J by 6 bases, leaving 12 bases between them. The germline gives CDR1 LGHDT, CDR2 YNNKEL (reference sequence). Here the CDR3 DNA reads TGTGCCAGCAGCCAAGAAGGCCTAGGGGGCAATGAGCAGTTCTTC. Translation gives CASSQEGLGGNEQFF.

This clonotype was observed many times. The V and J genes are TRBV7-2 and TRBJ2-2, with D perhaps matching TRBD2 (6 bases). In germline, CDR1 is SGHTA, CDR2 FQGNSA. The V gene lost 2 bases and the J gene lost 4 bases, with 14 bases spanning the gap. This CDR3 has 16 residues. Here the CDR3 DNA reads TGTGCCAGCAGCTTATTACTAGCCCGAGGCACCGGGGAGCTGTTTTTT. Its translation is CASSLLLARGTGELFF.

This chain links TRBV6-1 with TRBJ2-2, with D possibly being TRBD1 (6 bases). Germline lookup yields CDR1 MNHNS and CDR2 SASEGT. This CDR3 has 14 amino acids. Between the trimmed V and J ends, which lost 6 bases and 7 bases, there was a span of 15 bases. As DNA, the CDR3 is TGTGCCAGCAGGCTAGACAGGTTTCTCGGGGAGCTGTTTTTT. It is translated as CASRLDRFLGELFF.

As concerns this clonotype: A junction boundary mismatches the germline segment, possibly from a read error. CDR3 amino acids: CASSQGPRGAGGLNEQFF. Here the CDR3 DNA reads TGTGCCAGCAGCCAAGGGCCGCGAGGAGCGGGAGGGCTCAATGAGCAGTTCTTC. This chain links TRBV4-1 with TRBJ2-1; 10 nucleotides agree with TRBD2. The CDR3 runs 18 residues. Germline loops: CDR1 MGHRA, CDR2 YSYEKL.

This clonotype was counted only a few times. V gene TRBV7-2 combines with J gene TRBJ1-1; D unresolved. The CDR3 contains 13 residues. With 5 bases removed from V and 3 bases from J, the gap between germline ends came to 10 bases. Looked up from germline, CDR1 is SGHTA and CDR2 is FQGNSA. The CDR3 here is CASSPAAYTEAFF. The CDR3 DNA reads as TGTGCCAGCAGCCCAGCGGCGTACACTGAAGCTTTCTTT.

There are a few counts of this clonotype. V gene TRBV6-5 combines with J gene TRBJ2-3; D possibly corresponds to TRBD1 (5 bases). The length of the CDR3 is 13 residues. Trimming took off 2 bases at V and 6 bases at J, with 9 bases between the two ends. The germline V gene has CDR1 MNHEY and CDR2 SVGAGI. The CDR3 loop reads CASSYGAGDTQYF. The CDR3 coding sequence is TGTGCCAGCAGTTACGGGGCTGGGGATACGCAGTATTTT.

The V call is TRBV6-1, the J call TRBJ2-6, with 9 nucleotides matching TRBD1. CDR1 and CDR2 (germline): MNHNS, SASEGT. This CDR3 region has 16 residues. With V trimmed by 5 bases and J by 2 bases, 4 bases remained unmatched. In nucleotides, the CDR3 is TGTGCCAGCAGTCCGTGGACAGGGGCTGGGGCCAACGTCCTGACTTTC. Protein product: CASSPWTGAGANVLTF.

The rearrangement uses TRBV7-2 and TRBJ2-1; D is possibly TRBD1 (5 bases). Trimming shortened V by 5 bases and J by 2 bases, and 13 bases separated the two germline ends. The length of the CDR3 is 15 residues. Germline assignment: CDR1 SGHTA and CDR2 FQGNSA. The CDR3 bases are TGTGCCAGCAGCGGGTGGGGCAAAACCTACAATGAGCAGTTCTTC. It specifies CASSGWGKTYNEQFF.

This clonotype was found a few times. V gene TRBV7-6 combines with J gene TRBJ2-3; D unclear. V was pared by 8 bases and J by 4 bases, with 7 bases between. Germline V lookup: CDR1 SGHVS, CDR2 FNYEAQ. The CDR3 contains 11 residues. The CDR3 sequence: CASGTPDTQYF. In DNA form, the CDR3 reads TGTGCCAGCGGAACCCCAGATACGCAGTATTTT. Together with reference TRBV7-6 and TRBJ2-3, the CDR3 gives the full variable domain: GAGVSQSPRYKVTKRGQDVALRCDPISGHVSLYWYRQALGQGPEFLTYFNYEAQQDKSGLPNDRFSAERPEGSISTLTIQRTEQRDSAMYRCASGTPDTQYFGPGTRLTVL.

Only a few counts were recorded for this clonotype. The V and J genes are TRBV6-2 or TRBV6-3 and TRBJ1-2; TRBD1 matches 8 bases. In germline, CDR1 is MNHEY, CDR2 SVGEGT. CDR3 length: 15 residues. Losses at the gene ends were 2 bases for V and 6 bases for J; bases not matched to a gene: 8. CDR3 DNA sequence: TGTGCCAGCAGTTACACCCGACAGGGGAGCCATGGCTACACCTTC. As protein: CASSYTRQGSHGYTF.

This clonotype was detected only a few times. This chain connects TRBV2 to TRBJ2-3; 9 bases fit TRBD2. CDR1 and CDR2 from the germline V gene are SNHLY and FYNNEI. The CDR3 length is 14 residues. V was pared by 6 bases and J by 4 bases, with 5 bases of the junction left unmatched. The CDR3 bases are TGTGCCAGCAGGGTAGCGGGAGCGTCAGATACGCAGTATTTT. Amino acids: CASRVAGASDTQYF.

The rearrangement joins TRBV12-3 or TRBV12-4 to TRBJ2-1; TRBD1 matches at 9 bases. V lost 5 bases to trimming and J lost 3 bases; unmatched junction nucleotides: 5. The CDR3 has 15 residues. The CDR3 sequence is CASSKGQGVYNEQFF. CDR3 DNA: TGTGCCAGCAGTAAGGGACAGGGAGTCTACAATGAGCAGTTCTTC.

The CDR3 region has the DNA TGTGCCAGCAGCTCGCGCGGGGCTAGCGTTTTCGAGACCCAGTACTTC. This codes for CASSSRGASVFETQYF. This rearrangement joins TRBV7-2 to TRBJ2-5; a weak D match, TRBD2 (6 bases). From germline, CDR1 is SGHTA and CDR2 FQGNSA. The germline V and J ends were trimmed by 4 bases and 5 bases, with 20 bases remaining between them. The CDR3 contains 16 residues.

The V call is TRBV19, the J call TRBJ1-1; D call uncertain. Germline loops: CDR1 LNHDA, CDR2 SQIVND (reference sequence). Trimming took 5 bases from V and 0 from J, leaving 10 bases between them. The CDR3 covers 14 residues. The CDR3 DNA is TGTGCCAGTAGTTTCCGGGGTATGAACACTGAAGCTTTCTTT. Protein sequence: CASSFRGMNTEAFF.

This sequence joins TRBV20-1 and TRBJ1-3; D is possibly TRBD1 (5 bases). The CDR3 totals 14 residues. Germline-derived CDR1 and CDR2 are DFQATT and SNEGSKA (reference sequence). V dropped 4 bases and J dropped 4 bases, with 14 bases sitting between them. The CDR3 protein is CSATLRGSGNTIYF. In nucleotides, the CDR3 is TGCAGTGCTACCCTGCGGGGCAGCGGAAACACCATATATTTT.

The genes are TRBV12-3 or TRBV12-4 and TRBJ2-2, with no clear D. With 5 bases removed from V and 6 bases from J, the gap between germline ends came to 10 bases. The CDR3 has 13 amino acids. CDR3: CASSVKGPGELFF. CDR3 nucleotide sequence: TGTGCCAGCAGTGTTAAGGGTCCCGGGGAGCTGTTTTTT.

This clonotype appeared a single time. The rearrangement uses TRBV25-1 and TRBJ2-2; 12 bases fit TRBD2. Germline-derived CDR1 and CDR2 are MGHDK and SYGVNS. This CDR3 spans 16 amino acids. The V and J ends lost 6 bases and 8 bases, in that order; junction bases with no gene match: 10. The CDR3 here is CASSRPSGRGRGELFF. CDR3 DNA sequence: TGTGCCAGCAGCCGTCCTAGCGGGAGGGGACGGGGGGAGCTGTTTTTT.

The rearrangement links TRBV6-1 to TRBJ1-1; TRBD1 is a possible D gene (6 bases). CDR3 length: 15 amino acids. Trimming removed 5 bases at V and 4 bases at J, with 17 bases between. Germline CDR1 is MNHNS and CDR2 is SASEGT. This CDR3 reads CASSFTQGGITEAFF. The CDR3 nucleotides read TGTGCCAGCAGTTTTACCCAAGGGGGTATCACTGAAGCTTTCTTT.